This T cell receptor beta chain appears in the sequencing data of a study of vaccination and CD4 T cells after COVID-19. About the research overall: SARS-CoV-2 PCR on nasal swabs had been positive for the convalescent patients; under 10 were mild and one was severe.

About this clonotype itself: Its matching antigen is unknown.

The Oncomine TCR Beta short-read assay sequenced DNA from cultured CD4+ T cells. The authors extracted genomic DNA from cultured CD4+ T cells. TCRdb fed the PCR reads into MiXCR, producing one record per CDR3 protein. The sample consists of approximately 13,000 distinct CDR3 sequences, more than 75% of them appearing once. Germline V gene sequence: CDR1 MNHEY, CDR2 SVGAGI. CDR3 length: 14 residues. V lost 4 bases to trimming and J lost 2 bases, with 12 bases between them. The treatment denotes: 10-day PBMC culture with coronavirus spike peptide pools or control peptides (ViraFEST assay). TCRs were sequenced by ViraFEST after antigen-specific T cells had been expanded with peptide pools.

The sequence derives from a human donor who had recovered from COVID-19. The V gene is TRBV6-5, the J gene TRBJ2-7, with D perhaps given as TRBD1 or TRBD2 (5 bases each). The specimen sequenced was CD4+ T cells from blood, cultured in vitro. The CDR3 loop is CASSSPGAAYEQYF. The CDR3 DNA follows: TGTGCCAGCAGTTCGCCCGGGGCCGCCTACGAGCAGTACTTC.